The TCR beta chain under discussion was sequenced for a study of blood T cells in healthy people across ages. Alongside a J-beta primer mix, a sample-barcoded 5' primer served in a second PCR lasting about 7 to 12 cycles. TCRdb redid the calling of the 5' RACE reads with MiXCR, one entry per CDR3 protein. Here the sample spans 710,000 or so distinct CDR3 sequences, about a third being singletons. This clonotype was observed many times. This CDR3 is built from 15 residues. CDR1 and CDR2 (germline): MNHNY, SVGAGI (reference sequence). Trimming shortened V by 4 bases and J by 0 bases, and 11 bases separated the two germline ends.

This sequence joins TRBV6-6 and TRBJ2-3; D possibly uses TRBD1 or TRBD2 (5 bases each). This sequence was found in a woman of 80 years or more in good health. The sequenced material came from blood. CDR3 in DNA: TGTGCCAGCAGTTTGTGGGGGAGTAGCACAGATACGCAGTATTTT. Encoded protein: CASSLWGSSTDTQYF.